This paragraph covers one T cell receptor beta chain sequence. In TCRdb, the RT-PCR reads were re-called with MiXCR into one record per CDR3 protein. The table records approximately 170,000 distinct CDR3 sequences, more than 20% of them present only once. Germline CDR1 is LNHDA and CDR2 is SQIVND (reference sequence). The germline V and J ends were trimmed by 1 base and 0 bases, with 16 bases remaining between them. This CDR3 spans 18 amino acids. The sample originates from a study of patients and donors after allogeneic stem cell transplantation. V is TRBV19 and J is TRBJ2-4, with D perhaps TRBD2 (5 bases). The receptor was derived from a human donor who was either an allogeneic HSCT recipient or a stem cell or donor lymphocyte infusion donor (not recorded which). It is not recorded whose cells these are; they may come from a transplant donor. Input material: blood, either unsorted or a sorted T cell fraction (not recorded which). For the CDR3, the DNA is TGTGCCAGTAGTATAGGGAGGCTTAGAGGGAGAGCCAAAAACATTCAGTACTTC. Encoded protein: CASSIGRLRGRAKNIQYF.